A single sample gave rise to the 30 T cell receptor beta chains below, sequenced in a study of OX40 agonist ivuxolimab in advanced cancers. Produced via immunoSEQ multiplex PCR; TCRdb's table is partial and in-frame only. Among about 46,000 clones listed, around 90% were seen once. The source was CD4+ or CD8+ T cells sorted from blood, collected in a trial of the OX40 agonist ivuxolimab. Receptors originate from an adult with an advanced solid tumor such as melanoma, head and neck, liver or kidney cancer.

This chain links TRBV2 with TRBJ2-1; 9 positions agree with TRBD2. The CDR3 is made up of 14 amino acids. CDR1 is SNHLY, CDR2 FYNNEI, per germline. V lost 1 base, J lost 10 bases, and 5 bases stayed unmatched. In DNA, the CDR3 is TGTGCCAGCAGTGAAGTTAGCGGGAGTACCGAGCAGTTCTTC. Amino acid sequence: CASSEVSGSTEQFF.

The V and J genes are TRBV4-3 and TRBJ1-2; D is undetermined. Germline CDR1 is LGHNA and CDR2 is YSLEER. This CDR3 region has 16 residues. V was cut by 1 base and J by 7 bases, with 19 bases left in between. CDR3 sequence: CASSQGWPTRVGGYTF. CDR3 in DNA: TGCGCCAGCAGCCAAGGATGGCCAACACGGGTCGGTGGCTACACCTTC.

This clone has only one observation. The genes are TRBV4-1 and TRBJ2-7; tentative D call: TRBD1 (6 bases). V lost 3 bases, J lost 6 bases, and 12 bases lay in between. Germline CDR1 reads MGHRA; CDR2 reads YSYEKL. There are 13 residues in the CDR3. The CDR3 here is CASSQEQGLEQYF. The CDR3 bases are TGCGCCAGCAGCCAGGAACAGGGTCTCGAGCAGTACTTC.

CDR3 nucleotides: TGTGCCAGCAGTTCTTCCCCCGTACTAGGAGGGCAAGAGACCCAGTACTTC. Translating gives CASSSSPVLGGQETQYF. This chain joins TRBV28 and TRBJ2-5, with a possible D match to TRBD2 (6 bases). The CDR3 spans 17 residues. Germline V gene sequence: CDR1 MDHEN, CDR2 SYDVKM. The V end lost 4 bases, the J end lost 2 bases, and 20 bases lay between the germline ends.

This clone was seen only a few times. The rearrangement uses TRBV5-6 and TRBJ1-2; the match to TRBD1 covers 8 bases. CDR1 and CDR2 from the germline V gene are SGHDT and YYEEEE. Trimming at V came to 1 base and at J to 8 bases, leaving 7 bases not matched to a gene. The CDR3 is 14 residues long. This chain's CDR3 is CASSLLWTGNGYTF. The CDR3 nucleotides read TGTGCCAGCAGCTTGTTGTGGACAGGGAACGGCTACACCTTC.

The CDR3 region is CATSPHQGSAYGYTF. CDR3 DNA: TGTGCCACCAGCCCACACCAAGGGAGTGCCTATGGCTACACCTTC. This chain joins TRBV15 and TRBJ1-2; D ambiguous. Germline CDR1 reads LNHNV; CDR2 reads YYDKDF (reference sequence). The CDR3 is 15 amino acids. V lost 5 bases and J 4 bases, leaving 17 bases between the germline ends.

The rearrangement joins TRBV6-5 to TRBJ2-3, with 9 bases fitting TRBD2. The CDR3 consists of 15 residues. Germline lookup yields CDR1 MNHEY and CDR2 SVGAGI. J lost 5 bases, V lost 1 base, and 4 bases had no gene match. The CDR3 loop reads CASSYFLAGIDTQYF. DNA of the CDR3: TGTGCCAGCAGTTACTTTCTAGCGGGAATAGATACGCAGTATTTT.

This sequence joins TRBV27 and TRBJ1-2; TRBD1 agrees at 9 bases. The V gene's germline CDR1 is MNHEY and CDR2 SMNVEV (reference sequence). The CDR3 spans 14 residues. V was pared by 0 bases and J by 4 bases, with 0 bases of the junction left unmatched. Here the CDR3 reads CASSLSGQGYGYTF. The CDR3 region has the DNA TGTGCCAGCAGTTTATCGGGACAGGGCTATGGCTACACCTTC.

The V call is TRBV5-4, the J call TRBJ1-1; D possibly corresponds to TRBD1 (5 bases). Germline values: CDR1 SGHNT, CDR2 YYREEE (reference sequence). V was pared by 4 bases and J by 0 bases, with 13 bases between. The CDR3 runs 15 residues. CDR3 sequence: CASSQQAGLNTEAFF. The CDR3 bases are TGTGCCAGCAGCCAACAAGCAGGGTTGAACACTGAAGCTTTCTTT.

The rearrangement uses TRBV7-2 and TRBJ1-5, with D perhaps matching TRBD1 (5 bases). The V end lost 1 base, the J end lost 7 bases, and 20 bases lay between the germline ends. This CDR3 spans 17 amino acids. CDR1 is SGHTA, CDR2 FQGNSA, per germline. The CDR3 DNA follows: TGTGCCAGCAGCTTAGGAAAAAGCCCGGGGGATTGGCAGCCCCAGCATTTT. Protein product: CASSLGKSPGDWQPQHF.

The chain carries TRBV30 and TRBJ2-1; 10 bases match TRBD2. The CDR3 extends over 14 amino acids. From germline, CDR1 is GTSNPN and CDR2 SVGIG (reference sequence). Trimming took 3 bases from V and 7 from J; bases not matched to a gene: 6. CDR3 bases: TGTGCCTGGAGGACTAGCGGGTTTTTGAATGAGCAGTTCTTC. Amino acid sequence: CAWRTSGFLNEQFF.

The V gene is TRBV7-2, the J gene TRBJ1-2; D ambiguous. V dropped 7 bases and J dropped 0 bases, with 18 bases sitting between them. Germline V lookup: CDR1 SGHTA, CDR2 FQGNSA. This CDR3 has 16 residues. CDR3 nucleotide sequence: TGTGCCAGCATCCCCATTTGGGCGGCAGCTAACTATGGCTACACCTTC. Its protein is CASIPIWAAANYGYTF.

This chain links TRBV2 with TRBJ1-5; D is unclear. CDR1 is SNHLY and CDR2 is FYNNEI in the germline V gene. V gave up 4 bases and J gave up 4 bases, with 11 bases separating them. The CDR3 extends over 14 amino acids. This CDR3 reads CASSAWGANQPQHF. DNA of the CDR3: TGTGCCAGCAGTGCCTGGGGAGCAAATCAGCCCCAGCATTTT.

The chain uses TRBV9 and TRBJ2-3; 7 bases fit TRBD2. Trimming at V came to 4 bases and at J to 2 bases, leaving 7 bases not matched to a gene. The CDR3 sequence is 15 residues long. Germline V lookup: CDR1 SGDLS, CDR2 YYNGEE. The CDR3 loop reads CASSIWEGDTDTQYF. The CDR3 DNA reads TGTGCCAGCAGCATCTGGGAGGGTGACACAGATACGCAGTATTTT.

This clone was found a few times. The chain uses TRBV29-1 and TRBJ1-1; no reliable D call. In germline, CDR1 is SQVTM, CDR2 ANQGSEA. The CDR3 runs 12 residues. The V and J ends lost 6 bases and 1 base respectively, with 9 bases between them. The DNA for the CDR3 is TGCAGCGTACTACGGGGGAACACTGAAGCTTTCTTT. This encodes CSVLRGNTEAFF.

The chain links TRBV7-9 to TRBJ2-5, with D perhaps TRBD1 (6 bases). The better agreement between TRBJ2-7 and the DNA end casts doubt on the J call. Germline V lookup: CDR1 SEHNR, CDR2 FQNEAQ (reference sequence). CDR3 length equals 13 residues. The CDR3 protein is CASTQGERNEQYF. CDR3 bases: TGTGCCAGCACACAGGGAGAAAGAAACGAGCAGTACTTC.

V and J are TRBV7-2 and TRBJ2-3; 10 nucleotides agree with TRBD2. This CDR3 contains 18 residues. The V and J ends lost 5 bases and 3 bases, in that order; junction bases with no gene match: 14. Per the germline V gene, CDR1 is SGHTA and CDR2 is FQGNSA. The CDR3 nucleotides read TGTGCCAGCAGCCCGACGGGGGATCTAGCGGGAGTTACAGATACGCAGTATTTT. It codes for CASSPTGDLAGVTDTQYF.

The rearrangement links TRBV9 to TRBJ2-7, with D perhaps matching TRBD2 (6 bases). Germline V gene sequence: CDR1 SGDLS, CDR2 YYNGEE. This CDR3 region has 15 residues. The V gene lost 0 bases and the J gene lost 2 bases, with 12 bases spanning the gap. The chain's CDR3 is CASSVGRGYPYEQYF. CDR3 nucleotides: TGTGCCAGCAGCGTAGGGAGGGGCTATCCCTACGAGCAGTACTTC.

This chain connects TRBV7-2 to TRBJ1-1, with D possibly TRBD1 on 5 matching bases. Trimming took off 0 bases at V and 11 bases at J, with 7 bases between the two ends. The germline CDR1 and CDR2 sequences are SGHTA and FQGNSA. This CDR3 is 11 amino acids long. CDR3 region: CASSLAGVAFF. Written as DNA, the CDR3 is TGTGCCAGCAGCTTAGCAGGGGTGGCTTTCTTT.

By share, this clone ranks as medium-sized. The DNA for the CDR3 is TGTGCCAGCGGGACGAATGAGCAGTTCTTC. Its protein product is CASGTNEQFF. This chain joins TRBV9 and TRBJ2-1; D is tentatively TRBD1 or TRBD2 (5 bases each). This CDR3 has 10 residues. The V and J ends lost 7 bases and 7 bases respectively, with 6 bases between them. Germline-derived CDR1 and CDR2 are SGDLS and YYNGEE.

This rearrangement joins TRBV30 to TRBJ1-2; D ambiguous. CDR1 and CDR2 (germline): GTSNPN, SVGIG (reference sequence). Trimming pared 2 bases from V and 4 bases from J, leaving 8 bases between. The CDR3 is 12 residues long. CDR3 nucleotide sequence: TGTGCCTGGAGTTCTCCCTCCTATGGCTACACCTTC. Protein sequence: CAWSSPSYGYTF.

CDR3 coding DNA: TGTGCCAGCAGCCCTTGGCAGGGGAAGGCAGAGACCCAGTACTTC. Protein sequence: CASSPWQGKAETQYF. V usage is TRBV27 and J usage is TRBJ2-5, with D maybe TRBD1 (6 bases). V was clipped by 6 bases and J by 4 bases, with 18 bases between them. CDR3 length: 15 residues. CDR1 and CDR2 (germline): MNHEY, SMNVEV (reference sequence).

This sequence joins TRBV6-6 and TRBJ2-3, with 9 positions matching TRBD2. Unmatched junction bases numbered 13, after V lost 7 bases and J lost 5 bases. The germline gives CDR1 MNHNY, CDR2 SVGAGI (reference sequence). The CDR3 covers 16 residues. Here the CDR3 reads CASTHSPSGGIDTQYF. The CDR3 nucleotides read TGTGCCAGCACCCACTCGCCCAGCGGGGGGATAGATACGCAGTATTTT.

The sample holds a few counts of this clone. The gene calls are TRBV7-3 and TRBJ1-1, with 9 bases aligning to TRBD1. CDR3 length: 11 residues. Germline V gives CDR1 SGHTA, CDR2 FQGTGA. V lost 6 bases, J lost 7 bases, and 0 bases stayed unmatched. This chain's CDR3 is CASRGQGEAFF. The CDR3 nucleotides are TGTGCCAGCAGGGGACAGGGTGAAGCTTTCTTT.

The V gene is TRBV6-1, the J gene TRBJ1-5; D uncertain. Germline V CDR1 and CDR2: MNHNS, SASEGT. Trimming stripped 5 bases from V and 5 bases from J, with 16 bases between. This CDR3 spans 15 amino acids. In DNA, the CDR3 is TGTGCCAGCAGTCCCCTGGGGAAGTGGGATCAGCCCCAGCATTTT. This sequence encodes CASSPLGKWDQPQHF.

The chain couples TRBV2 to TRBJ1-2, with a possible D match to TRBD1 (5 bases). This CDR3 comprises 16 residues. With 1 base removed from V and 6 bases from J, the gap between germline ends came to 18 bases. Per germline, CDR1 SNHLY and CDR2 FYNNEI. The CDR3 nucleotides read TGTGCCAGCAGTGAAGGAGGGCAGGGCGGCCTAGATGGCTACACCTTC. Translation: CASSEGGQGGLDGYTF.

This sequence joins TRBV27 and TRBJ1-3; D remains unclear. With 5 bases removed from V and 0 bases from J, the gap between germline ends came to 8 bases. The CDR3 spans 14 residues. CDR1 MNHEY and CDR2 SMNVEV come from the germline V gene (reference sequence). CDR3 nucleotide sequence: TGTGCCAGCAGTGGACTACCCTCTGGAAACACCATATATTTT. Translated: CASSGLPSGNTIYF.

The V call is TRBV4-2, the J call TRBJ2-7; a weak D match, TRBD1 (6 bases). Germline V gene data show CDR1 as LGHNA and CDR2 as YNFKEQ. The CDR3 spans 17 residues. Trimming removed 0 bases from V and 3 bases from J, with 18 bases in between. CDR3 in DNA: TGTGCCAGCAGCCAAGATCGTATGGGGGCCCGAATCTACGAGCAGTACTTC. Translated, it gives CASSQDRMGARIYEQYF.

The chain has TRBV5-4 and TRBJ1-2; D not certain. The V gene lost 1 base and the J gene lost 0 bases, with 13 bases spanning the gap. The CDR3 is 16 amino acids. The V gene's germline CDR1 is SGHNT and CDR2 YYREEE (reference sequence). DNA for the CDR3: TGTGCCAGCAGCTTGAAAAGGGAGAAAGCTAACTATGGCTACACCTTC. It translates to CASSLKREKANYGYTF.

Here the CDR3 DNA reads TGCGCCAGCAGCCAAGTACCGGGACTCCCCCGCGAGCAGTACTTC. Encoded protein: CASSQVPGLPREQYF. The V gene is TRBV4-1, the J gene TRBJ2-7, with D maybe TRBD2 (6 bases). In germline, CDR1 is MGHRA, CDR2 YSYEKL. V lost 1 base, J lost 6 bases, and 16 bases lay in between. The CDR3 runs 15 residues.